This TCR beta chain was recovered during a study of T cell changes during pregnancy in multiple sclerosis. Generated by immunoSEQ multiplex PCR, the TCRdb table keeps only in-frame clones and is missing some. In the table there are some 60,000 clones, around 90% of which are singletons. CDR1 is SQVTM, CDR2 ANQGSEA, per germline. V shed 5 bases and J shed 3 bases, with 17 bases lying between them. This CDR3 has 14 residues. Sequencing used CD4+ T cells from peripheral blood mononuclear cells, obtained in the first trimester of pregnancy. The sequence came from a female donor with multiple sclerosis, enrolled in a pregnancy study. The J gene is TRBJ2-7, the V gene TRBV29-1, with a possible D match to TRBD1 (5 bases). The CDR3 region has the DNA TGCAGCGTTAGTCTCTTCCAGGGCTTCTACGAGCAGTACTTC. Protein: CSVSLFQGFYEQYF.